These 24 T cell receptor beta chains were all obtained from the same sample, sequenced in a study of OX40 agonist ivuxolimab in advanced cancers. TCRdb's table, derived via immunoSEQ multiplex PCR, lists solely in-frame clones and lacks some. The sample gives 100,000 or so clones, around nine tenths of which show up once; over 0.8% is in the top ten. The specimen was CD4+ or CD8+ T cells sorted from blood, collected in a trial of the OX40 agonist ivuxolimab. These receptors originate from an adult with an advanced solid tumor such as melanoma, head and neck, liver or kidney cancer.

This clone was found a few times. The chain is built from TRBV14 and TRBJ2-2, with unresolved D. The V end lost 4 bases, the J end lost 3 bases, and 9 bases lay between the germline ends. CDR3 length: 14 amino acids. Germline values: CDR1 SGHDN, CDR2 FVKESK. The CDR3 sequence is CASSLQTYTGELFF. Written as DNA, the CDR3 is TGTGCCAGCAGCCTACAAACCTACACCGGGGAGCTGTTTTTT.

The genes are TRBV7-9 and TRBJ1-1, with D tentatively TRBD1 (5 bases). V was cut by 4 bases and J by 0 bases, with 9 bases left in between. The CDR3 is 14 amino acids. Germline-derived CDR1 and CDR2 are SEHNR and FQNEAQ (reference sequence). CDR3 in DNA: TGTGCCAGCAGCTGGGGGGTCCTGAACACTGAAGCTTTCTTT. It is translated as CASSWGVLNTEAFF. The full variable domain, its missing parts supplied by reference TRBV7-9 and TRBJ1-1, is DTGVSQNPRHKITKRGQNVTFRCDPISEHNRLYWYRQTLGQGPEFLTYFQNEAQLEKSRLLSDRFSAERPKGSFSTLEIQRTEQGDSAMYLCASSWGVLNTEAFFGQGTRLTVV.

The chain couples TRBV5-1 to TRBJ2-1; 8 bases map to TRBD2. The CDR3 covers 17 residues. The trim removed 1 base at V and 0 bases at J, leaving 6 bases unmatched. Germline V lookup: CDR1 SGHRS, CDR2 YFSETQ. CDR3 bases: TGCGCCAGCAGCTTGATCGCGGGGGGAACCTCCTACAATGAGCAGTTCTTC. It codes for CASSLIAGGTSYNEQFF.

The chain joins TRBV11-3 to TRBJ2-7; TRBD1 matches 7 bases. Per germline, CDR1 SGHNT and CDR2 YENEEA. The CDR3 totals 15 residues. V dropped 6 bases and J dropped 3; count of bases not matched to a gene: 11. CDR3 DNA: TGTGCCAGCAGGTTGGGACAGAACTCCATCTACGAGCAGTACTTC. The encoded protein is CASRLGQNSIYEQYF. Variable domain in full (rest from reference TRBV11-3 and TRBJ2-7): EAGVVQSPRYKIIEKKQPVAFWCNPISGHNTLYWYLQNLGQGPELLIRYENEEAVDDSQLPKDRFSAERLKGVDSTLKIQPAELGDSAVYLCASRLGQNSIYEQYFGPGTRLTVT.

This clone came up a few times. J is TRBJ2-4 and V is TRBV28, with D tentatively TRBD1 or TRBD2 (5 bases each). V lost 6 bases to trimming and J lost 8 bases, with 11 bases between them. Germline V gene data show CDR1 as MDHEN and CDR2 as SYDVKM. The CDR3 is made up of 12 amino acids. Here the CDR3 DNA reads TGTGCCAGCAGGGGGCTGGGGGACATTCAGTACTTC. Its translation is CASRGLGDIQYF. Complete variable domain (other parts from reference TRBV28 and TRBJ2-4): DVKVTQSSRYLVKRTGEKVFLECVQDMDHENMFWYRQDPGLGLRLIYFSYDVKMKEKGDIPEGYSVSREKKERFSLILESASTNQTSMYLCASRGLGDIQYFGAGTRLSVL.

This clone was seen only once. J is TRBJ2-2 and V is TRBV4-1; D not certain. V lost 4 bases and J lost 6, with 3 bases in between. This CDR3 has 11 residues. CDR1 is MGHRA and CDR2 is YSYEKL in the germline V gene. CDR3 in DNA: TGCGCCAGCAGCCCCCCCGGGGAGCTGTTTTTT. Protein sequence: CASSPPGELFF.

This clone has just one count. The chain carries TRBV5-5 and TRBJ2-7; perhaps TRBD2 as D (6 bases). The V gene's germline CDR1 is SGHKS and CDR2 YYEKEE (reference sequence). The CDR3 is 15 residues long. The V and J ends lost 0 bases and 0 bases respectively, with 10 bases between them. The CDR3 reads CASSLGNSGSYEQYF. CDR3 nucleotides: TGTGCCAGCAGCTTGGGGAATAGCGGCTCCTACGAGCAGTACTTC.

This rearrangement joins TRBV6-1 to TRBJ1-4; no definite D call. This CDR3 contains 15 residues. From germline, CDR1 is MNHNS and CDR2 SASEGT. The V and J ends lost 6 bases and 2 bases respectively, with 13 bases between them. The CDR3 loop is CASRPQRATNEKLFF. In nucleotides, the CDR3 is TGTGCCAGCAGGCCCCAGAGGGCTACTAATGAAAAACTGTTTTTT.

V and J are TRBV30 and TRBJ1-1; 11 bases agree with TRBD1. Germline CDR1 reads GTSNPN; CDR2 reads SVGIG (reference sequence). The ends lost 4 bases at V and 5 bases at J; junction bases unmatched: 18. The CDR3 spans 18 residues. The CDR3 DNA sequence: TGTGCCTGGAATTCTGGGACAGGGGGTCTTGGCGGATTAACTGAAGCTTTCTTT. Translating gives CAWNSGTGGLGGLTEAFF.

CDR3 protein: CAWSGPGFVIVTQYF. The CDR3 bases are TGTGCCTGGAGTGGACCCGGCTTTGTCATAGTTACGCAGTATTTT. V is TRBV30 and J is TRBJ2-3; D remains unclear. V was trimmed by 1 base and J by 8 bases, leaving 19 bases between them. Looked up from germline, CDR1 is GTSNPN and CDR2 is SVGIG (reference sequence). This CDR3 contains 15 residues.

Only one count was recorded for this clone. The chain recombines TRBV7-3 with TRBJ2-5; either TRBD1 or TRBD2 may fit D (5 bases each). CDR3 size: 15 residues. The V end lost 2 bases, the J end lost 5 bases, and 15 bases lay between the germline ends. In germline, CDR1 is SGHTA, CDR2 FQGTGA. The CDR3 nucleotides read TGTGCCAGCAGCTTAGGGGGTTCCGAGGAGGAGACCCAGTACTTC. Amino acids: CASSLGGSEEETQYF.

The chain employs TRBV27 and TRBJ2-7; D might be TRBD1 (6 bases). The germline V gene encodes CDR1 MNHEY and CDR2 SMNVEV (reference sequence). The CDR3 length is 15 residues. V lost 6 bases to trimming and J lost 3 bases, with 18 bases between them. CDR3 in amino acids: CASSQRLTGIYEQYF. As DNA, the CDR3 is TGTGCCAGCAGCCAAAGACTTACAGGGATCTACGAGCAGTACTTC.

This chain joins TRBV19 and TRBJ2-7, with TRBD2 matching over 14 bases. V dropped 5 bases and J dropped 6; count of bases not matched to a gene: 9. The CDR3 runs 16 residues. The germline V gene encodes CDR1 LNHDA and CDR2 SQIVND (reference sequence). In DNA form, the CDR3 reads TGTGCCAGTAGTCCTCCGGGACTAGCGGGAGAGGGCGAGCAGTACTTC. Protein: CASSPPGLAGEGEQYF.

This chain connects TRBV9 to TRBJ2-3, with D uncertain. From germline, CDR1 is SGDLS and CDR2 YYNGEE. CDR3 length equals 14 residues. V was shortened by 0 bases and J by 0 bases, with 5 bases between the two germline ends. CDR3 coding DNA: TGTGCCAGCAGCGTAGACGGGAGCACAGATACGCAGTATTTT. The encoded protein is CASSVDGSTDTQYF. Complete variable domain (other parts from reference TRBV9 and TRBJ2-3): DSGVTQTPKHLITATGQRVTLRCSPRSGDLSVYWYQQSLDQGLQFLIQYYNGEERAKGNILERFSAQQFPDLHSELNLSSLELGDSALYFCASSVDGSTDTQYFGPGTRLTVL.

The chain is built from TRBV5-3 and TRBJ1-5; no definite D call. TRBV5-3 is reported as an ORF; its role is uncertain. Between the trimmed V and J ends, which lost 8 bases and 10 bases, there was a span of 19 bases. The CDR3 has 13 amino acids. The CDR3 spells CASSDSPGVPQHF. The CDR3 nucleotides are TGTGCCAGCAGCGATTCCCCCGGGGTTCCCCAGCATTTT.

On this clone itself: Other nucleotide sequences in the sample specify the same CDR3. This chain joins TRBV4-1 and TRBJ2-3, with 13 bases that match TRBD2. V was pared by 0 bases and J by 4 bases, with 1 base of the junction left unmatched. The length of the CDR3 is 16 residues. In germline, CDR1 is MGHRA, CDR2 YSYEKL. The CDR3 sequence: CASSQDGLAGADTQYF. In DNA, the CDR3 is TGCGCCAGCAGCCAAGATGGACTAGCGGGAGCAGATACGCAGTATTTT.

The gene calls are TRBV28 and TRBJ1-4; D unresolved. The germline V gene has CDR1 MDHEN and CDR2 SYDVKM. V lost 5 bases, J lost 8 bases, and 15 bases lay in between. The CDR3 has 14 amino acids. Here the CDR3 reads CASSGLIGPEKLFF. The CDR3 region has the DNA TGTGCCAGCAGTGGACTTATCGGACCAGAAAAACTGTTTTTT. Complete variable domain (other parts from reference TRBV28 and TRBJ1-4): DVKVTQSSRYLVKRTGEKVFLECVQDMDHENMFWYRQDPGLGLRLIYFSYDVKMKEKGDIPEGYSVSREKKERFSLILESASTNQTSMYLCASSGLIGPEKLFFGSGTQLSVL.

The chain carries TRBV4-2 and TRBJ2-2, with D possibly being TRBD1 or TRBD2 (5 bases each). CDR3 length: 15 amino acids. Germline values: CDR1 LGHNA, CDR2 YNFKEQ. Trimming removed 0 bases from V and 4 bases from J, with 9 bases in between. The CDR3 coding sequence is TGTGCCAGCAGCCAAGAAGGGACCCTCACCGGGGAGCTGTTTTTT. This gives the protein CASSQEGTLTGELFF.

The chain employs TRBV5-1 and TRBJ2-2; D perhaps matches TRBD1 (5 bases). Between the trimmed V and J ends, which lost 3 bases and 3 bases, there was a span of 12 bases. Germline V lookup: CDR1 SGHRS, CDR2 YFSETQ. The CDR3 has 15 amino acids. CDR3 region: CASSYTGTYTGELFF. CDR3 coding DNA: TGCGCCAGCAGCTACACAGGTACCTACACCGGGGAGCTGTTTTTT.

The chain joins TRBV7-2 to TRBJ2-2, with D hard to call. The CDR3 spans 14 residues. V was cut by 1 base and J by 6 bases, with 9 bases left in between. Germline CDR1 and CDR2: SGHTA and FQGNSA. The CDR3 sequence: CASSLERVAGELFF. CDR3 DNA: TGTGCCAGCAGCTTAGAACGAGTCGCCGGGGAGCTGTTTTTT.

V gene TRBV5-1 combines with J gene TRBJ2-6, with 9 bases aligning to TRBD1. Germline assignment: CDR1 SGHRS and CDR2 YFSETQ. V lost 4 bases, J lost 4 bases, and 9 bases stayed unmatched. CDR3 length equals 17 residues. As DNA, the CDR3 is TGCGCCAGCAGCCTAACTACAGGGGGCGCGGGGGCCAACGTCCTGACTTTC. It translates to CASSLTTGGAGANVLTF.

This chain connects TRBV29-1 to TRBJ1-2; 9 bases line up with TRBD1. With 1 base clipped from V and 6 bases from J, the junction kept 6 bases outside the gene matches. The CDR3 length is 14 residues. CDR1 and CDR2 (germline): SQVTM, ANQGSEA. CDR3 nucleotides: TGCAGCGTTGAAGGTGGGACAGGGCTAGATGGCTACACCTTC. Its translation: CSVEGGTGLDGYTF.

The V and J genes are TRBV11-2 and TRBJ1-4; D unresolved. The CDR3 is 16 residues long. Germline V gives CDR1 SGHAT, CDR2 FQNNGV. V was pared by 0 bases and J by 3 bases, with 11 bases between. The CDR3 loop is CASSLDSGRANEKLFF. Written as DNA, the CDR3 is TGTGCCAGCAGCTTAGACTCGGGGAGGGCTAATGAAAAACTGTTTTTT.

The gene calls are TRBV6-5 and TRBJ1-1; TRBD1 is a possible D gene (5 bases). The V and J ends lost 0 bases and 4 bases respectively, with 9 bases between them. The V gene's germline CDR1 is MNHEY and CDR2 SVGAGI. The CDR3 extends over 14 amino acids. The CDR3 DNA sequence: TGTGCCAGCAGTTACTCGCCCGGGGGCACTGAAGCTTTCTTT. This translates into CASSYSPGGTEAFF.